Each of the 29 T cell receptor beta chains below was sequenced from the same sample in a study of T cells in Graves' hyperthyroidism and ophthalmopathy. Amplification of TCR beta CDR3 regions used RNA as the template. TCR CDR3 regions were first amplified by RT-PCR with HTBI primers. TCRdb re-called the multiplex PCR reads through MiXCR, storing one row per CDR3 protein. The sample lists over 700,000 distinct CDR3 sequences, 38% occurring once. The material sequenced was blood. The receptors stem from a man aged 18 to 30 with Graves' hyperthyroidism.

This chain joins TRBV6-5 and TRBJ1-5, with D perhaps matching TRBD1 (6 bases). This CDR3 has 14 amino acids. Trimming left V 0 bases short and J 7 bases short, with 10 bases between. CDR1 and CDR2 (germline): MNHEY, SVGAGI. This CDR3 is CASSYSGGQQPQHF. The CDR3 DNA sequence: TGTGCCAGCAGTTACTCGGGGGGGCAACAGCCCCAGCATTTT.

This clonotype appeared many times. In DNA form, the CDR3 reads TGCAGCGTTCGGGACGGAGGGGGCGAGCAGTACTTC. It encodes CSVRDGGGEQYF. This chain connects TRBV29-1 to TRBJ2-7, with D possibly called TRBD1 or TRBD2 (6 bases each). V lost 5 bases and J 6 bases, leaving 14 bases between the germline ends. The CDR3 is made up of 12 amino acids. The germline V gene has CDR1 SQVTM and CDR2 ANQGSEA.

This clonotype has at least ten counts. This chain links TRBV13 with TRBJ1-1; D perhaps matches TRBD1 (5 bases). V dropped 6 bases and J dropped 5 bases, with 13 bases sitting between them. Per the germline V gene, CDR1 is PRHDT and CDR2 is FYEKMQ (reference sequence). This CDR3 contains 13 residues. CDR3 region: CASSQGRWTEAFF. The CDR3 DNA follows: TGTGCCAGCAGTCAGGGAAGGTGGACTGAAGCTTTCTTT.

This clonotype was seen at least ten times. The CDR3 DNA is TGTGCCAGCAGCGGGCGGACTAGCGGCAACACCGGGGAGCTGTTTTTT. Amino acid sequence: CASSGRTSGNTGELFF. The chain has TRBV9 and TRBJ2-2; 10 nucleotides match TRBD2. The V gene's germline CDR1 is SGDLS and CDR2 YYNGEE. The CDR3 has 16 amino acids. J gave up 2 bases and V 3 bases, and 4 bases lay outside the gene matches.

CDR3 DNA: TGTGCCAGCACAAATGGGGGCAGGGGAATATCACCCCTCCACTTT. This gives the protein CASTNGGRGISPLHF. This rearrangement joins TRBV2 to TRBJ1-6, with a weak D call TRBD1 (6 bases). Germline values: CDR1 SNHLY, CDR2 FYNNEI. CDR3 size: 15 residues. With 7 bases removed from V and 10 bases from J, the gap between germline ends came to 20 bases.

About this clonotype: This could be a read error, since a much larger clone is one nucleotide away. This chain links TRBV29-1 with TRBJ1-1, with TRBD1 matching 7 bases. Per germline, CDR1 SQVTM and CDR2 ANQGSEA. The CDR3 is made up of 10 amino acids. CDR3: CGGDSLEAFF. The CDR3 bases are TGCGGCGGGGACAGCCTAGAAGCTTTCTTT.

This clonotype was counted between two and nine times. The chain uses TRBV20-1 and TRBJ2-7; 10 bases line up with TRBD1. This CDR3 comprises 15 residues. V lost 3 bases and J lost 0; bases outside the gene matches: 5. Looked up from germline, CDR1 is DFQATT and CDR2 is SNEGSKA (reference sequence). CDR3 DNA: TGCAGTGCTAGCGACAGGGGGCCAGCCTCCTACGAGCAGTACTTC. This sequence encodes CSASDRGPASYEQYF.

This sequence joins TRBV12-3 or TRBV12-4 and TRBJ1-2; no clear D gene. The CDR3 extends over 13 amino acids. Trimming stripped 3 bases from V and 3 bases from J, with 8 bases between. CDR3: CASSLVPDYGYTF. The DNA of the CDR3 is TGTGCCAGCAGTTTGGTCCCGGACTATGGCTACACCTTC.

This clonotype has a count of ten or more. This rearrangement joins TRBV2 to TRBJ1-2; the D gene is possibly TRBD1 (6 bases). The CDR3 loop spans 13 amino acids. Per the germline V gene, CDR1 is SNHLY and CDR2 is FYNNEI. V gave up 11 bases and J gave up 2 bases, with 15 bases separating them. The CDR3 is CASQGLGNYGYTF. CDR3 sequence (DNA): TGTGCCTCCCAGGGGCTGGGAAACTATGGCTACACCTTC.

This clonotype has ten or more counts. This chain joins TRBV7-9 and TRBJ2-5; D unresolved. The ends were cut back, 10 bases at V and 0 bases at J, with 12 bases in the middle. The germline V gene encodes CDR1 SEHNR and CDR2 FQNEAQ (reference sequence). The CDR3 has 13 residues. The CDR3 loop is CATDPADQETQYF. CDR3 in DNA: TGTGCCACCGACCCTGCGGACCAAGAGACCCAGTACTTC. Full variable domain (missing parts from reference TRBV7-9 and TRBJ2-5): DTGVSQNPRHKITKRGQNVTFRCDPISEHNRLYWYRQTLGQGPEFLTYFQNEAQLEKSRLLSDRFSAERPKGSFSTLEIQRTEQGDSAMYLCATDPADQETQYFGPGTRLLVL.

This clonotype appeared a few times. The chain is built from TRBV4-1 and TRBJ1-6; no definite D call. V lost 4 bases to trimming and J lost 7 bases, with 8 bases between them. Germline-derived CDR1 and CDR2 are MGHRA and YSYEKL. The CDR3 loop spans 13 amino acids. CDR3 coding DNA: TGCGCCAGCAGCCCCATTGCGAATTCACCCCTCCACTTT. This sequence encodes CASSPIANSPLHF.

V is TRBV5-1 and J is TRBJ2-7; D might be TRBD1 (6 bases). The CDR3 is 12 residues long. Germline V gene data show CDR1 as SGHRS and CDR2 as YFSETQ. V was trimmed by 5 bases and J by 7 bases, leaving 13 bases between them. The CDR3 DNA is TGCGCCAGCAGATCAACAGGGAAAGAGCAGTACTTC. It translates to CASRSTGKEQYF.

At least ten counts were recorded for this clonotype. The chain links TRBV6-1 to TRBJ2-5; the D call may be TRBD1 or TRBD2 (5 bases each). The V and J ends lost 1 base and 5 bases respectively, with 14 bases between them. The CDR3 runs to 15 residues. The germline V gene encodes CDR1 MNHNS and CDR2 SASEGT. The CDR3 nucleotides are TGTGCCAGCAGTGAAGTCGGGACGGTTCCTGAGACCCAGTACTTC. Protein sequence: CASSEVGTVPETQYF.

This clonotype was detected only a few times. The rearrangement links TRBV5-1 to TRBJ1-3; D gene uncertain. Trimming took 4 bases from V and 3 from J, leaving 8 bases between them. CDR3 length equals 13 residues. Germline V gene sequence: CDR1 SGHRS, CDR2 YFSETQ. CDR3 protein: CASSQQGGNTIYF. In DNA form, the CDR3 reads TGCGCCAGCAGCCAACAAGGTGGAAACACCATATATTTT.

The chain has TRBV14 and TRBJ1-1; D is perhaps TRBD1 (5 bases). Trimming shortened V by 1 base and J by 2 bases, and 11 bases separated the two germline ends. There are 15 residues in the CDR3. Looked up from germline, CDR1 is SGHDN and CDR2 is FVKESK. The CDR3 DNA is TGTGCCAGCAGCCAAGTCCCGGACACCAACACTGAAGCTTTCTTT. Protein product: CASSQVPDTNTEAFF.

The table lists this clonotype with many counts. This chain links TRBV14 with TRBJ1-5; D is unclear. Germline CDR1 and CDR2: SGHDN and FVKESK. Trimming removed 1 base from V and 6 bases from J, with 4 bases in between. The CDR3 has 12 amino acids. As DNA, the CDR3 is TGTGCCAGCAGCCAAGTATGTCAGCCCCAGCATTTT. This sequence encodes CASSQVCQPQHF. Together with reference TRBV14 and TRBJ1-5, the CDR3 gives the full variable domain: EAGVTQFPSHSVIEKGQTVTLRCDPISGHDNLYWYRRVMGKEIKFLLHFVKESKQDESGMPNNRFLAERTGGTYSTLKVQPAELEDSGVYFCASSQVCQPQHFGDGTRLSIL.

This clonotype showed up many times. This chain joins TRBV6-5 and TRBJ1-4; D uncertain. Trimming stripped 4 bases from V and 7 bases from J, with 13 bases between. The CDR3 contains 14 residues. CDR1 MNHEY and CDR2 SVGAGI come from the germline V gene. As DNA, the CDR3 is TGTGCCAGCAGTTCCCTCGGAAGAGGTGAAAAACTGTTTTTT. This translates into CASSSLGRGEKLFF.

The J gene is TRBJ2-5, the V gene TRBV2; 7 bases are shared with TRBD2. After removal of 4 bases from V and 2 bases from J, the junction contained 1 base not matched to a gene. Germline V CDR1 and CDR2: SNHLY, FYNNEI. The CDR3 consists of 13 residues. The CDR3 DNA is TGTGCCAGCAGTGTTAGCGGGCAAGAGACCCAGTACTTC. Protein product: CASSVSGQETQYF.

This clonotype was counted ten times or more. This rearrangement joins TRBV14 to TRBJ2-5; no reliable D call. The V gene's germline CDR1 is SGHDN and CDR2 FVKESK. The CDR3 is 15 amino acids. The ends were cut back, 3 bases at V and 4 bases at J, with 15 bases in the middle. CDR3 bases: TGTGCCAGCAGCCAGGTCGAGACTTCGCCAGAGACCCAGTACTTC. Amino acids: CASSQVETSPETQYF.

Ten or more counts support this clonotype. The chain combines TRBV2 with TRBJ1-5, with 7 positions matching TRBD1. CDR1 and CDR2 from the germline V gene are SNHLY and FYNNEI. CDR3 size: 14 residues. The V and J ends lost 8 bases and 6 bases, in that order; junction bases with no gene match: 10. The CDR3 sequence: CASREGALGQPQHF. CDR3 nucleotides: TGTGCCAGCCGGGAGGGGGCATTGGGTCAGCCCCAGCATTTT. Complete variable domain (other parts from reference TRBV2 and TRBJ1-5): EPEVTQTPSHQVTQMGQEVILRCVPISNHLYFYWYRQILGQKVEFLVSFYNNEISEKSEIFDDQFSVERPDGSNFTLKIRSTKLEDSAMYFCASREGALGQPQHFGDGTRLSIL.

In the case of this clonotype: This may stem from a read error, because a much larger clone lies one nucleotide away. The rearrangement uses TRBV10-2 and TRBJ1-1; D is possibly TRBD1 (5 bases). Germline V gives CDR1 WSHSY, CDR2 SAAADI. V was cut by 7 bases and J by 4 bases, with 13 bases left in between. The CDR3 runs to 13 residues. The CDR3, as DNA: TGCGCCAGCATGGGGGGGGTTCCCACTGAAGCTTTCTTT. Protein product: CASMGGVPTEAFF.

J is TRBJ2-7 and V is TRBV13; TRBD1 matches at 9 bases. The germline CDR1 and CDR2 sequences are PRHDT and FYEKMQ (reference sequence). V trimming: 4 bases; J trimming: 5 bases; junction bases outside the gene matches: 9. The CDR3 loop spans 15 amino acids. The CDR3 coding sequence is TGTGCCAGCAGCTGGACAGGGGACCTACTAGACGAGCAGTACTTC. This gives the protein CASSWTGDLLDEQYF.

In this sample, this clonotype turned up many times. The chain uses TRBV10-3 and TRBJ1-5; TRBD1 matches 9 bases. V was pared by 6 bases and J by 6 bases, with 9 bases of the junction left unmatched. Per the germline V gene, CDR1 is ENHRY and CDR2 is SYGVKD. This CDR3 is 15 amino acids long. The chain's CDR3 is CAISPGTGYGQPQHF. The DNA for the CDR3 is TGTGCCATCAGCCCCGGGACAGGGTACGGTCAGCCCCAGCATTTT.

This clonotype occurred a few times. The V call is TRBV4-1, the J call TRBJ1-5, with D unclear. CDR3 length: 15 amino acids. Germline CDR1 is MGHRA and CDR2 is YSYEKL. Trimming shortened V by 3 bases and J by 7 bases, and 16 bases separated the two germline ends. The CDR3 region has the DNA TGCGCCAGCAGCCAGCCGACGGAAGGGCGGCAGCCCCAGCATTTT. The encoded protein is CASSQPTEGRQPQHF.

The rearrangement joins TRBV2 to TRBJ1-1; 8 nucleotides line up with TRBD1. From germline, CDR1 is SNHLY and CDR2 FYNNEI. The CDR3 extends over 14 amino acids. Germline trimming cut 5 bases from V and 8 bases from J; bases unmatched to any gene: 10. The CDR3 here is CASSSVPTGEEAFF. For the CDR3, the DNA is TGTGCCAGCAGTTCCGTCCCGACAGGGGAGGAAGCTTTCTTT.

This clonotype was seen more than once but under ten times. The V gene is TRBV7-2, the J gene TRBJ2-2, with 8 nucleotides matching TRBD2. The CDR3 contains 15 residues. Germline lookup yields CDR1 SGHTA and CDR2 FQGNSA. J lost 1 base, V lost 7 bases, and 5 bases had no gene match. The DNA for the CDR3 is TGTGCCAGCACCGGGAGGGCCTTGAACACCGGGGAGCTGTTTTTT. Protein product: CASTGRALNTGELFF.

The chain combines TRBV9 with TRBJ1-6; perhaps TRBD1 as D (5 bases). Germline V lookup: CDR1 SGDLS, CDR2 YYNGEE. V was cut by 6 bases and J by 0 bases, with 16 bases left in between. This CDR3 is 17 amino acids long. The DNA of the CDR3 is TGTGCCAGCAAGGGGTTCGGGCAGAGCTCCTATAATTCACCCCTCCACTTT. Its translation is CASKGFGQSSYNSPLHF.

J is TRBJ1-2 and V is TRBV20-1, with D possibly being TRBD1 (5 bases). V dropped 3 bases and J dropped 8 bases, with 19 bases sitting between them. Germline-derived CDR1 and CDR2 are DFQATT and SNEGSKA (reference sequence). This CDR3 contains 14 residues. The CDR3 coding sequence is TGCAGTGCTAGGGGGACGGCAGGGTCCGGGGGCTACACCTTC. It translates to CSARGTAGSGGYTF.

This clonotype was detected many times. CDR3 coding DNA: TGTGCCAGCAGTGACCACAGGGTTGGGACCTTC. Protein product: CASSDHRVGTF. The chain couples TRBV2 to TRBJ1-2; possibly TRBD1 for D (6 bases). Germline V gene lookup returns CDR1 SNHLY and CDR2 FYNNEI. This CDR3 spans 11 amino acids. V was shortened by 3 bases and J by 14 bases, with 13 bases between the two germline ends.